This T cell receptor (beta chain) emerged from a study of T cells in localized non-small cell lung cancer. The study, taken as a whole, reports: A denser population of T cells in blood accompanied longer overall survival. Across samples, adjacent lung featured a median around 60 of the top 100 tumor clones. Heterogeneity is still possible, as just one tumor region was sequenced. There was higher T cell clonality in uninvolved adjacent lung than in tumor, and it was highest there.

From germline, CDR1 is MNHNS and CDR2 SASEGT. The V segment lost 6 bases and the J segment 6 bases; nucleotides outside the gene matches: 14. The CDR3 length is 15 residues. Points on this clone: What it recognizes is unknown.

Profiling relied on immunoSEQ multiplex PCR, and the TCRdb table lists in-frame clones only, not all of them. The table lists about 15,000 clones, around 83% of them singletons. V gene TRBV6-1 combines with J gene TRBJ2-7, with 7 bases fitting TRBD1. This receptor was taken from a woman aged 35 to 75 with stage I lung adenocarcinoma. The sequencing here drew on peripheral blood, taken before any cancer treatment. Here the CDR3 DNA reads TGTGCCAGCAGCGGGCACAGGGGTAGGGAACGCGAGCAGTACTTC. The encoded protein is CASSGHRGREREQYF.